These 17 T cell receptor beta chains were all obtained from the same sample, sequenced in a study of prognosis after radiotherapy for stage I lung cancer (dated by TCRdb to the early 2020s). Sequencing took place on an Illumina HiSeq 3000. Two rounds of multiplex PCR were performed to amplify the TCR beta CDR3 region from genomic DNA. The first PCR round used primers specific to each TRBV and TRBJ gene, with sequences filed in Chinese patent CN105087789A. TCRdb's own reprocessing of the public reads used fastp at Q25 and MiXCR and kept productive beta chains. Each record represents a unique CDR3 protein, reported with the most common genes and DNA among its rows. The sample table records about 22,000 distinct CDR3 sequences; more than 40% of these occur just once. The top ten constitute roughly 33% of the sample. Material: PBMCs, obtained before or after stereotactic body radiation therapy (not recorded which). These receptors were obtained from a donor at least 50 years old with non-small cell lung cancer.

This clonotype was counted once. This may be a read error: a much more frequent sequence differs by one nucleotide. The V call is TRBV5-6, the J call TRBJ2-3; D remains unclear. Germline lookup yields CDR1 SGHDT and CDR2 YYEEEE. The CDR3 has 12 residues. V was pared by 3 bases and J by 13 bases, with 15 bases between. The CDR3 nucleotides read TGTGCCAGCAGCTCCCTGACCTTTTCGGAGTATTTT. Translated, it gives CASSSLTFSEYF.

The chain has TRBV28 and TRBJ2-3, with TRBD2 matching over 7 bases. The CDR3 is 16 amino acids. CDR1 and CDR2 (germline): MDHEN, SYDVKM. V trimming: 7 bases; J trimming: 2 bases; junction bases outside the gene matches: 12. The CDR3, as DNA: TGTGCCAGCACCTTGGGGGGGGTCGGTCCCACAGATACGCAGTATTTT. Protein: CASTLGGVGPTDTQYF.

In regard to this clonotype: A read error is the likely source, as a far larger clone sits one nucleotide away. The CDR3 loop is CASNRRGEPGTQYF. The DNA for the CDR3 is TGTGCCAGCAACCGACGGGGGGAACCAGGTACGCAGTACTTT. The rearrangement uses TRBV3-1 and TRBJ2-3; 7 bases match TRBD2. Germline loops: CDR1 LGHDT, CDR2 YNNKEL (reference sequence). This CDR3 region has 14 residues.

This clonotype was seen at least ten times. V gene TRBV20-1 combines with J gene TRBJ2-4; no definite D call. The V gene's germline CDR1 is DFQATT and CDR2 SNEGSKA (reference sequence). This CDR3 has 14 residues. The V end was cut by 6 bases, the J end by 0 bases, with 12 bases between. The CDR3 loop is CSAPDVIAKNIQYF. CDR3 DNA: TGCAGTGCCCCGGACGTCATAGCCAAAAACATTCAGTACTTC.

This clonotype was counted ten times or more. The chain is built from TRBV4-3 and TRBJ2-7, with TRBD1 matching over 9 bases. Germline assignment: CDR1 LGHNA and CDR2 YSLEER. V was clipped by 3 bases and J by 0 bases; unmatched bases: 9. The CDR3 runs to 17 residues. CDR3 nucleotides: TGCGCCAGCAGCCAGGGACCGGGACAGGGTTTCTCCTACGAGCAGTACTTC. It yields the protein CASSQGPGQGFSYEQYF.

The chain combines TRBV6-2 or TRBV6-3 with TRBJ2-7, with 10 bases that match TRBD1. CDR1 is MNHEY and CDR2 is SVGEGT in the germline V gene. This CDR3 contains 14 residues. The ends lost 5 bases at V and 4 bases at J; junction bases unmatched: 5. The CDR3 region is CASSDWDRGYEQYF. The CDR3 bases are TGTGCCAGCAGTGACTGGGACAGGGGTTACGAGCAGTACTTC.

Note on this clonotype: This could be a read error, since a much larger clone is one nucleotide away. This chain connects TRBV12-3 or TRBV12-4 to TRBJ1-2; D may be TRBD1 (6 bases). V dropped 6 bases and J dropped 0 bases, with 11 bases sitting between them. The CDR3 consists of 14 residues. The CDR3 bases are TGTGCCAGCAGCCCCAGGACAGCTAACTATGGCTACACCTTC. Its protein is CASSPRTANYGYTF.

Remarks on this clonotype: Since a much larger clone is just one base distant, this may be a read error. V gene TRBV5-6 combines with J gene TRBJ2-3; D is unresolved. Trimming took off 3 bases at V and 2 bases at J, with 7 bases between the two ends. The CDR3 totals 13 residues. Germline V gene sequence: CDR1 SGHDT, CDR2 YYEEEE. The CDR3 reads CASSWSLTDTQYF. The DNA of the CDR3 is TGTGCCAGCAGCTGGTCCCTCACAGATACGCAGTATTTT. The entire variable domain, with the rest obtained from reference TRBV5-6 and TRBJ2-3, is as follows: DAGVTQSPTHLIKTRGQQVTLRCSPKSGHDTVSWYQQALGQGPQFIFQYYEEEERQRGNFPDRFSGHQFPNYSSELNVNALLLGDSALYLCASSWSLTDTQYFGPGTRLTVL.

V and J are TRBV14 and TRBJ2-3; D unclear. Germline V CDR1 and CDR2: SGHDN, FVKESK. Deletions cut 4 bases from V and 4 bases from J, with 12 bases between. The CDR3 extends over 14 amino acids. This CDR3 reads CASSRRLLADTQYF. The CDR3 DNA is TGTGCCAGCAGCCGGCGCCTCCTCGCAGATACGCAGTATTTT.

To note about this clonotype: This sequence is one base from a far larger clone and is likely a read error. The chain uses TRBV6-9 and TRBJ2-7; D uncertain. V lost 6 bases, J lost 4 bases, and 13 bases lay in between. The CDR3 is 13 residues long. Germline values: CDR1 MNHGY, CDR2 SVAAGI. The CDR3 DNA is TGTGCCAGCAGCCGTAATAGACGATACGAGCAGTACTTC. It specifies CASSRNRRYEQYF.

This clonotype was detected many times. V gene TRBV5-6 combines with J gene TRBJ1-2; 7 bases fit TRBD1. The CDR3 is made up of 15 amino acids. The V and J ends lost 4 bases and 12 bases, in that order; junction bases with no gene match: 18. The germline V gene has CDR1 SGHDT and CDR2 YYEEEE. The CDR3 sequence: CASSSWGRESQGDTF. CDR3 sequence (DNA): TGTGCCAGCAGCAGCTGGGGCAGGGAGTCTCAGGGGGACACCTTC.

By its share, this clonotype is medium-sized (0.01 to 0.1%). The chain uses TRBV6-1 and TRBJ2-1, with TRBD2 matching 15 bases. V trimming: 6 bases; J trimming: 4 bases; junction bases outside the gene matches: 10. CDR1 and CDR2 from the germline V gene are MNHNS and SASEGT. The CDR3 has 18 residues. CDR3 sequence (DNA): TGTGCCAGCAGCGGGACTAGCGGGGGGCCCCGTTCATACAATGAGCAGTTCTTC. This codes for CASSGTSGGPRSYNEQFF.

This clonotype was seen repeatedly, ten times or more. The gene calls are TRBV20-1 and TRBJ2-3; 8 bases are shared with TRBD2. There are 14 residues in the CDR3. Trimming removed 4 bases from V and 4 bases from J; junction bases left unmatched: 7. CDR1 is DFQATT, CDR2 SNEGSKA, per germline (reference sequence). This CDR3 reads CSAISGTRSDTQYF. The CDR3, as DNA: TGCAGTGCTATATCCGGGACTAGGTCAGATACGCAGTATTTT.

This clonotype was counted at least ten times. CDR3 DNA sequence: TGTGCCAGCAGAAGTCAGGGTTCCTATGGCTACACCTTC. Residues: CASRSQGSYGYTF. This chain connects TRBV2 to TRBJ1-2, with D possibly TRBD1 on 5 matching bases. V was trimmed by 6 bases and J by 4 bases, leaving 12 bases between them. This CDR3 is built from 13 residues. The V gene's germline CDR1 is SNHLY and CDR2 FYNNEI.

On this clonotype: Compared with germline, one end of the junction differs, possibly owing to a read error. The DNA of the CDR3 is TGTGCCAGCAGCCCGGGGGCGAACACTGAGGCTTTCTTT. It translates to CASSPGANTEAFF. The chain uses TRBV4-2 and TRBJ1-1; D might be TRBD1 (6 bases). Germline CDR1 LGHNA, CDR2 YNFKEQ. The CDR3 is 13 amino acids.

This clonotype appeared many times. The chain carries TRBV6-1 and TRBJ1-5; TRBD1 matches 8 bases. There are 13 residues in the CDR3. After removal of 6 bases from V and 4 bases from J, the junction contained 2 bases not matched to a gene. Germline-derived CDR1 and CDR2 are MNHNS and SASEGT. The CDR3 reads CASSGTGNQPQHF. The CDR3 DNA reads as TGTGCCAGCAGCGGGACAGGAAATCAGCCCCAGCATTTT.

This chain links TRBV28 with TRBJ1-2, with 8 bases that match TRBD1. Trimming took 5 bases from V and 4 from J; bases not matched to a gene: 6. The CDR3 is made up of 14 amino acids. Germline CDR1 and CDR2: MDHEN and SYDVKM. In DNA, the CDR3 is TGTGCCAGCAGTGCAGGGGGCTGGGGCTATGGCTACACCTTC. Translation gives CASSAGGWGYGYTF.